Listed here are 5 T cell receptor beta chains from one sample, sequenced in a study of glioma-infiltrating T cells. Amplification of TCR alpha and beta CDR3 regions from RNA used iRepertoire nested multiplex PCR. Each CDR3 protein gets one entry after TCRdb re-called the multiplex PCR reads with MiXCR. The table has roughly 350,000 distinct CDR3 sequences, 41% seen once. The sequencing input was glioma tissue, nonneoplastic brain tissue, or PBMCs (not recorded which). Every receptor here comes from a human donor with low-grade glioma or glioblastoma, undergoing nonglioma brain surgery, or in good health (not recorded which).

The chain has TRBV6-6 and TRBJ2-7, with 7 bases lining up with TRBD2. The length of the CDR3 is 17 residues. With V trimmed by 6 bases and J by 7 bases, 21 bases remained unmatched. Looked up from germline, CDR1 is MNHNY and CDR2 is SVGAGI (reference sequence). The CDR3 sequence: CASRRSGGPGPGGEQYF. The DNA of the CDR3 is TGTGCCAGCAGAAGGAGTGGGGGTCCAGGACCCGGGGGGGAGCAGTACTTC.

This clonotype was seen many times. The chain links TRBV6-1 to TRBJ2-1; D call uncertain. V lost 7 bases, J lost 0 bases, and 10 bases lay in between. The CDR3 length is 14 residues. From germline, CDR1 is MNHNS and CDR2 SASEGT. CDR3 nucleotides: TGTGCCAGCACCCAGTTGGGCTCCTACAATGAGCAGTTCTTC. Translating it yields CASTQLGSYNEQFF.

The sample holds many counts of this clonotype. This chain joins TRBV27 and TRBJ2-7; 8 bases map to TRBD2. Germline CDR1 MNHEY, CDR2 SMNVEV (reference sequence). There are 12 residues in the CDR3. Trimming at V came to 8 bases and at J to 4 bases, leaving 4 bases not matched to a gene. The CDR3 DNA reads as TGTGCCAGCGGCGCGGGAGGTTACGAGCAGTACTTC. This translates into CASGAGGYEQYF.

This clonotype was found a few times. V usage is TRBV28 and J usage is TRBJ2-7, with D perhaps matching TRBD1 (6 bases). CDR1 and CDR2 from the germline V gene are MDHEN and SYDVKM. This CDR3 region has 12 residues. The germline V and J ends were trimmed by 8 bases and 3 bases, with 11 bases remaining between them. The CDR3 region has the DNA TGTGCCAGCCTCGGACAGTACTACGAGCAGTACTTC. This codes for CASLGQYYEQYF.

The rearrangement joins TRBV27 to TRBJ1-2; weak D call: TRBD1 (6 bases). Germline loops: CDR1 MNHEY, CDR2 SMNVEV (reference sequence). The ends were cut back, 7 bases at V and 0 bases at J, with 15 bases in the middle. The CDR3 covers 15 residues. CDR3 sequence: CASTPLDSTNYGYTF. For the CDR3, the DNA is TGTGCCAGCACCCCCCTGGACAGTACTAACTATGGCTACACCTTC.